This T cell receptor (beta chain) is drawn from a study of blood T cell repertoires in COVID-19. The overall study: PBMCs, B-cell-depleted T cells, or T cells provided the cDNA or gDNA that made up the material.

How the authors handled the data: Amplification of reference gene primers was used by the study to estimate nucleated cell counts. This table comes from immunoSEQ multiplex PCR, and its TCRdb copy is limited to in-frame clones, with some not included. The D gene and trimming were derived from the DNA, and the V and J assignments and clone size from that table. The profile shows some 240,000 clones, 70% to 85% of them singletons. Trimming at V came to 0 bases and at J to 5 bases, leaving 3 bases not matched to a gene. Germline-derived CDR1 and CDR2 are SGDLS and YYNGEE. CDR3 length equals 14 residues.

Sequencing used peripheral blood. The receptor was derived from an elderly woman with acute or convalescent COVID-19. The gene calls are TRBV9 and TRBJ1-2; 8 nucleotides match TRBD1. The CDR3 DNA reads as TGTGCCAGCAGCGTAGGGCAGGGGGCTTATGGCTACACCTTC. Translated, it gives CASSVGQGAYGYTF.